This T cell receptor beta chain was profiled in a study of a mutant IDH1 vaccine in newly diagnosed glioma. Across the study: Patients received vaccination from 4-6 weeks after radiotherapy alone, or with temozolomide cycles. The treated population exhibited a male proportion of roughly 60%, a female proportion of roughly 40%, and a mean age of around 40 years. Prior therapy was radiotherapy, temozolomide, or both; most received both.

As for time point: week 35, safety follow-up. Topical imiquimod was applied with each vaccine dose, which held 300 ug of mutant IDH1 20-mer peptide. Details on this clone: The target antigen is unknown.

TCRdb keeps only in-frame clones here, not all; method: immunoSEQ multiplex PCR. The table records about 54,000 clones, around 80% of them present only once. Study-level points and caveats: Pseudoprogression seemingly bore no relation to changes in top peripheral T cell clonotypes.

V was trimmed by 4 bases and J by 2 bases, leaving 12 bases between them. This CDR3 contains 15 residues. Germline V gene sequence: CDR1 SEHNR, CDR2 FQNEAQ (reference sequence). The specimen comprised PBMCs, sampled from a glioma patient whose treatment included an IDH1 peptide vaccine. The sequence came from a woman under 30 with glioma. The chain carries TRBV7-9 and TRBJ1-3; TRBD1 might be the D (5 bases). CDR3 protein: CASSSSGGPGNTIYF. Written as DNA, the CDR3 is TGTGCCAGCAGCTCTAGCGGGGGACCTGGAAACACCATATATTTT.